These T cell receptor beta chains were read from a single sample in a study of blood T cell repertoires in COVID-19. The method was immunoSEQ multiplex PCR; TCRdb's version includes in-frame clones alone and lacks a portion of them. The sample consists of more than 95,000 clones, 82% of them appearing once. Sequencing input: peripheral blood. The receptors were sampled from an elderly man with acute or convalescent COVID-19. CDR3s include the opening cysteine and the closing phenylalanine or tryptophan. A D gene is named only where the DNA matches it firmly. Only part of the rows carry a size: once, few, many, or a class if the clone is expanded.

D: TRBD1
V: TRBV7-9
size: .
J: TRBJ2-1
DNA: TGTGCCAGCAGCCCTCGGGACAGCGACCTCAATGAGCAGTTCTTC
CDR3: CASSPRDSDLNEQFF

D: .
V: TRBV24-1
size: .
J: TRBJ2-7
DNA: TGTGCCACCAGCTACGGGGGTTTTAGCTCCTACGAGCAGTACTTC
CDR3: CATSYGGFSSYEQYF

D: .
V: TRBV9
size: .
J: TRBJ2-2
DNA: TGTGCCAGCTCCAGGGGAAGTAAGGACGGGGAGCTGTTTTTT
CDR3: CASSRGSKDGELFF

D: .
V: TRBV12-3/TRBV12-4
size: .
J: TRBJ1-5
DNA: TGTGCCAGCAGGACAGGATCGGATCAGCCCCAGCATTTT
CDR3: CASRTGSDQPQHF

D: .
V: TRBV30
size: .
J: TRBJ1-5
DNA: TGTGCCTGGAGTGTACAGGGAGCTCAGCCCCAGCATTTT
CDR3: CAWSVQGAQPQHF

D: .
V: TRBV19
size: .
J: TRBJ1-4
DNA: TGTGCCAGTCGTGACAGATCAACTAATGAAAAACTGTTTTTT
CDR3: CASRDRSTNEKLFF

D: .
V: TRBV11-2
size: .
J: TRBJ1-6
DNA: TGTGCCAGCAGCTTGGAAGGAACAGGGAATTCACCCCTCCACTTT
CDR3: CASSLEGTGNSPLHF

D: TRBD2
V: TRBV7-2
size: few
J: TRBJ2-7
DNA: TGTGCCAGCAGCCCGGGACTAGCGGGGATCGAGCAGTACTTC
CDR3: CASSPGLAGIEQYF

D: TRBD1
V: TRBV19
size: once
J: TRBJ1-5
DNA: TGTGCCAGTAGGCGGACAGGCTCCAATCAGCCCCAGCATTTT
CDR3: CASRRTGSNQPQHF

D: .
V: TRBV18
size: .
J: TRBJ1-1
DNA: TGTGCCAGCTCAGCAACAGTGAACACTGAAGCTTTCTTT
CDR3: CASSATVNTEAFF

D: TRBD1
V: TRBV18
size: .
J: TRBJ1-4
DNA: TGTGCCAGCTCACCCCCCGGGACAGGGGAAAAACTGTTTTTT
CDR3: CASSPPGTGEKLFF

D: TRBD1
V: TRBV27
size: .
J: TRBJ1-6
DNA: TGTGCCAGCAGGACTATACAGGGGGCGCGTTACAATTCACCCCTCCACTTT
CDR3: CASRTIQGARYNSPLHF

D: TRBD1
V: TRBV28
size: .
J: TRBJ2-2
DNA: TGTGCCAGCAGCTCAGGGGGCGTAGACACCGGGGAGCTGTTTTTT
CDR3: CASSSGGVDTGELFF

D: .
V: TRBV4-3
size: .
J: TRBJ1-2
DNA: TGCGCCAGCAGCCAAAGTGGAAGCCCAGGAGGCTACACCTTC
CDR3: CASSQSGSPGGYTF

D: TRBD1
V: TRBV5-1
size: few
J: TRBJ1-2
DNA: TGCGCCAGCAGCCGGGGGACAGGGGGTTCATATGGCTACACCTTC
CDR3: CASSRGTGGSYGYTF

D: TRBD2
V: TRBV6-5
size: few
J: TRBJ2-1
DNA: TGTGCCAGCAGCCGAGCGGGGGGGGCCTACAATGAGCAGTTCTTC
CDR3: CASSRAGGAYNEQFF

D: .
V: TRBV19
size: .
J: TRBJ2-7
DNA: TGTGCCAGTAGTAGTCCATCCTACGAGCAGTACTTC
CDR3: CASSSPSYEQYF

D: .
V: TRBV29-1
size: .
J: TRBJ2-1
DNA: TGCAGCGTTGATGGCTCTTTATCCTACAATGAGCAGTTCTTC
CDR3: CSVDGSLSYNEQFF

D: .
V: TRBV7-2
size: .
J: TRBJ2-1
DNA: TGTGCCAGCAGCTTAGGCCAACCCGGTTTGGAGCAGTTCTTC
CDR3: CASSLGQPGLEQFF

D: .
V: TRBV6-5
size: .
J: TRBJ2-7
DNA: TGTGCCAGCACCCTGGCCCCGGGAGCCTCCTACGAGCAGTACTTC
CDR3: CASTLAPGASYEQYF

D: TRBD1
V: TRBV5-1
size: once
J: TRBJ2-6
DNA: TGCGCCAGCAGCTGGAAGGACAGGGCTGGGGCCAACGTCCTGACTTTC
CDR3: CASSWKDRAGANVLTF

D: .
V: TRBV28
size: .
J: TRBJ1-1
DNA: TGTGCCAGCAGTTCCCCGGGACGTGGGACAAAAAACACTGAAGCTTTCTTT
CDR3: CASSSPGRGTKNTEAFF

D: .
V: TRBV5-1
size: .
J: TRBJ2-5
DNA: TGCGCCAGCTTCAGGGGCGGGACCCAGTACTTC
CDR3: CASFRGGTQYF

D: .
V: TRBV6-5
size: .
J: TRBJ1-1
DNA: TGTGCCAGCAGGGCTCTGTTGAACACTGAAGCTTTCTTT
CDR3: CASRALLNTEAFF

D: TRBD1
V: TRBV19
size: once
J: TRBJ2-1
DNA: TGTGCCAGTAGTATAGTGAAGGGACAGGGTTGGGATGAGCAGTTCTTC
CDR3: CASSIVKGQGWDEQFF

D: .
V: TRBV20-1
size: .
J: TRBJ1-3
DNA: TGCAGTGCTAGTCTGGGCAGCTCTGGAAACACCATATATTTT
CDR3: CSASLGSSGNTIYF

D: .
V: TRBV27
size: .
J: TRBJ2-7
DNA: TGTGCCAGCAGTACAAACAGGGTTTACGAGCAGTACTTC
CDR3: CASSTNRVYEQYF

D: .
V: TRBV5-6
size: .
J: TRBJ2-7
DNA: TGTGCCAGCAGCATGGACTGGTACGAGCAGTACTTC
CDR3: CASSMDWYEQYF

D: TRBD2
V: TRBV28
size: .
J: TRBJ2-5
DNA: TGTGCCAGCAGTCCCCTGGGTAGCGGGAGGTTACAGTACTTC
CDR3: CASSPLGSGRLQYF

D: TRBD1
V: TRBV6-6
size: few
J: TRBJ2-2
DNA: TGTGCCAGCGGACCACAGGGGGTGAACACCGGGGAGCTGTTTTTT
CDR3: CASGPQGVNTGELFF

D: TRBD2
V: TRBV5-4
size: .
J: TRBJ2-2
DNA: TGTGCCAGCACCCCTCCGGGACTAGGCGCTTCTGGCACCGGGGAGCTGTTTTTT
CDR3: CASTPPGLGASGTGELFF

D: .
V: TRBV28
size: .
J: TRBJ1-2
DNA: TGTGCCAGCAGTCAGGGTCTCGGCTACACCTTC
CDR3: CASSQGLGYTF

D: TRBD2
V: TRBV18
size: .
J: TRBJ2-3
DNA: TGTGCCAGCCAGACTAGCGGGGCTAGCACAGATACGCAGTATTTT
CDR3: CASQTSGASTDTQYF

D: .
V: TRBV18
size: .
J: TRBJ1-5
DNA: TGTGCCAGCTCACCACCGGGTTGGCAGGGCCAGCCCCAGCATTTT
CDR3: CASSPPGWQGQPQHF

D: .
V: TRBV25-1
size: .
J: TRBJ2-7
DNA: TGTGCCAGCAGTGGCCGGCAGGGGTACGAGCAGTACTTC
CDR3: CASSGRQGYEQYF

D: TRBD2
V: TRBV5-1
size: .
J: TRBJ2-5
DNA: TGCGCCAGCAGCTTGGCCTTCCCAGGAGTAGCGGGGGGCCCTAAAGAGACCCAGTACTTC
CDR3: CASSLAFPGVAGGPKETQYF

D: TRBD1
V: TRBV15
size: .
J: TRBJ1-4
DNA: TGTGCCACCAGCAGAGACACAGGGGGAGGGGAAAAACTGTTTTTT
CDR3: CATSRDTGGGEKLFF

D: TRBD1
V: TRBV7-2
size: once
J: TRBJ1-3
DNA: TGTGCCAGCAGCTCGCAACAACTGACAGGGAACACCATATATTTT
CDR3: CASSSQQLTGNTIYF

D: .
V: TRBV7-2
size: .
J: TRBJ1-4
DNA: TGTGCCAGCAGCTTCGAGTTCCTGAAAAATGAAAAACTGTTTTTT
CDR3: CASSFEFLKNEKLFF

D: TRBD1
V: TRBV5-6
size: .
J: TRBJ2-3
DNA: TGTGCCAGCAGCTTGAGTGGGACAGGGGCAGATACGCAGTATTTT
CDR3: CASSLSGTGADTQYF

D: TRBD2
V: TRBV5-1
size: .
J: TRBJ2-5
DNA: TGCGCCAGCACCCTCCTAGCGGGAGGGAAAGAGACCCAGTACTTC
CDR3: CASTLLAGGKETQYF

D: TRBD1
V: TRBV19
size: few
J: TRBJ1-5
DNA: TGTGCCAGTAGTACCGTACCCGGGACAGGGAATCTACATAGCAATCAGCCCCAGCATTTT
CDR3: CASSTVPGTGNLHSNQPQHF

D: .
V: TRBV6-6
size: .
J: TRBJ1-3
DNA: TGTGCCAGCACGGGAGCCAACACCATATATTTT
CDR3: CASTGANTIYF

D: .
V: TRBV30
size: .
J: TRBJ1-3
DNA: TGTGCCTTAAAGCAGCTGAACAGGGTTTATAACACCATATATTTT
CDR3: CALKQLNRVYNTIYF

D: TRBD2
V: TRBV7-6
size: few
J: TRBJ2-2
DNA: TGTGCCAGCAGCTCGGGACTAGCGGGGGGCCGGAACACCGGGGAGCTGTTTTTT
CDR3: CASSSGLAGGRNTGELFF

D: TRBD2
V: TRBV10-1
size: .
J: TRBJ2-1
DNA: TGCGCCAGCAGTGAGTCTAGTTTAAGCGGGGGCCGGGACAATGAGCAGTTCTTC
CDR3: CASSESSLSGGRDNEQFF

D: .
V: TRBV2
size: .
J: TRBJ2-3
DNA: TGTGCCAGCAGGGGCGCAGATACGCAGTATTTT
CDR3: CASRGADTQYF

D: .
V: TRBV28
size: .
J: TRBJ2-7
DNA: TGTGCCAGCAGTTTCGGGTTGAGGGAGCAGTACTTC
CDR3: CASSFGLREQYF

D: TRBD1
V: TRBV6-1
size: .
J: TRBJ2-1
DNA: TGTGCCAGCAGGGAGACAGGGGAGCAGTTCTTC
CDR3: CASRETGEQFF

D: TRBD1
V: TRBV9
size: .
J: TRBJ1-3
DNA: TGTGCCAGCAGTTTTACAGGGGTCGCTGGAAACACCATATATTTT
CDR3: CASSFTGVAGNTIYF

D: .
V: TRBV11-2
size: .
J: TRBJ2-7
DNA: TGTGCCAGCAGACTAGTGCGGGGGCCCTCCTACGAGCAGTACTTC
CDR3: CASRLVRGPSYEQYF

D: TRBD1
V: TRBV9
size: .
J: TRBJ2-1
DNA: TGTGCCAGCAGCGTAGGACAGGGATCGGCTGAGCAGTTCTTC
CDR3: CASSVGQGSAEQFF